By sample fraction, the clone carrying this T cell receptor (beta chain) is medium-sized. This specimen comes from a study of glioma-infiltrating T cells after dendritic cell vaccination. None of the glioblastoma patients had an isocitrate dehydrogenase mutation. This CDR3 spans 15 amino acids. CDR1 and CDR2 (germline): ENHRY, SYGVKD. Trimming took 3 bases from V and 4 from J; bases not matched to a gene: 5. Clones were read by immunoSEQ multiplex PCR, and TCRdb kept only the in-frame ones, dropping some. This sample has about 82,000 clones; over 85% occur once, and the top ten carry approximately 2.9%.

The source of this sequence is a human donor with glioblastoma. The sequencing used blood, collected before dendritic cell vaccination. The chain joins TRBV10-3 to TRBJ1-1, with TRBD1 identical over 10 bases. In nucleotides, the CDR3 is TGTGCCATCAGTGACCGCCGGACAGGGGGCACTGAAGCTTTCTTT. As protein: CAISDRRTGGTEAFF.